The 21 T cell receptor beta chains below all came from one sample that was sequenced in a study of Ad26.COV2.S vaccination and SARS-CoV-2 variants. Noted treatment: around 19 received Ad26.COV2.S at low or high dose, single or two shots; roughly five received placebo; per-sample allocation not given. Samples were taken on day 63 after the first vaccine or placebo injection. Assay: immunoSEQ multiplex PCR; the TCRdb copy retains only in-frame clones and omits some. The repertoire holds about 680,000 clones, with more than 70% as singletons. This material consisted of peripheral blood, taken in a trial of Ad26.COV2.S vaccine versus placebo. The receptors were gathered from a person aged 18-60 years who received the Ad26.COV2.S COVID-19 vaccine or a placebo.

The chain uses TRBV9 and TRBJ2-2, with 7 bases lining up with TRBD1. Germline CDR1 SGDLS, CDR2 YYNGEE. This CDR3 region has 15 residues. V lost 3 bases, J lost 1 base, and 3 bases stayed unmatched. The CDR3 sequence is CASSEQGQNTGELFF. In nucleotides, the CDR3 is TGTGCCAGCAGCGAACAGGGGCAGAACACCGGGGAGCTGTTTTTT.

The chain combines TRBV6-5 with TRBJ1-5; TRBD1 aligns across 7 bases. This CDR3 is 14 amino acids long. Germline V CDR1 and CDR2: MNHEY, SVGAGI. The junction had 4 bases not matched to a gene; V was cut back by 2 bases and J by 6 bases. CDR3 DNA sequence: TGTGCCAGCAGTTACGCAGGGGGGGGTCAGCCCCAGCATTTT. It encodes CASSYAGGGQPQHF.

The DNA of the CDR3 is TGTGCCAGTAATCCAGGGGCCTTCTATGGCTACACCTTC. Protein product: CASNPGAFYGYTF. The V and J genes are TRBV19 and TRBJ1-2; perhaps TRBD1 as D (6 bases). The germline V gene has CDR1 LNHDA and CDR2 SQIVND (reference sequence). The CDR3 is made up of 13 amino acids. Trimming cost V 7 bases and J 4 bases, with 13 bases left between them.

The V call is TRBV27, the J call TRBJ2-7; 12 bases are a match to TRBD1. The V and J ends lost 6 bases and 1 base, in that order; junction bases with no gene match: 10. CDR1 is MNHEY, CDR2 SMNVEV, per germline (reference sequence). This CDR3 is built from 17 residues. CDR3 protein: CASRRGGQGAPSYEQYF. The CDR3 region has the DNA TGTGCCAGCAGGAGGGGGGGACAGGGGGCTCCATCCTACGAGCAGTACTTC.

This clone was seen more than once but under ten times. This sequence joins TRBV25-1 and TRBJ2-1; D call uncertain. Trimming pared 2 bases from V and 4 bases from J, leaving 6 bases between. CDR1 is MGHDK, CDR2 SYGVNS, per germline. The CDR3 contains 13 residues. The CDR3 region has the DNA TGTGCCAGCAGTGAACGCCTTTACAATGAGCAGTTCTTC. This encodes CASSERLYNEQFF.

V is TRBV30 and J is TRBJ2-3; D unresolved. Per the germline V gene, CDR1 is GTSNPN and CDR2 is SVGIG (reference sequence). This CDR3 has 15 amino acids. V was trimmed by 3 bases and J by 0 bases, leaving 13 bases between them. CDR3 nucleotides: TGTGCCTGGAGCGCCGGCAGACCTAGCACAGATACGCAGTATTTT. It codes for CAWSAGRPSTDTQYF.

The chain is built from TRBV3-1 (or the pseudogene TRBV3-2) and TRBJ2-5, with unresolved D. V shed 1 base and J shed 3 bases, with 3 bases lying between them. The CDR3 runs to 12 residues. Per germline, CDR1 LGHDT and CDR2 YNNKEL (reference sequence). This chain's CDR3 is CASSQGEETQYF. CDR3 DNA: TGTGCCAGCAGCCAAGGGGAAGAGACCCAGTACTTC.

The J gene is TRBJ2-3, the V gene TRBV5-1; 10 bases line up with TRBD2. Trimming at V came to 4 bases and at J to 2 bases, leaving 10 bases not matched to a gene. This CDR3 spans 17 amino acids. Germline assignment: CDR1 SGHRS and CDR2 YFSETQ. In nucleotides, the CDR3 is TGCGCCAGCAGCCAAGGGGTAGCGGGAGGAGTCACAGATACGCAGTATTTT. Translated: CASSQGVAGGVTDTQYF.

This CDR3 reads CASSSTGVEQYF. DNA of the CDR3: TGTGCCAGCAGCTCTACAGGGGTCGAGCAGTACTTC. The chain couples TRBV5-4 to TRBJ2-7; 7 bases fit TRBD1. This CDR3 has 12 amino acids. Unmatched junction bases numbered 3, after V lost 3 bases and J lost 6 bases. Germline V gene sequence: CDR1 SGHNT, CDR2 YYREEE (reference sequence).

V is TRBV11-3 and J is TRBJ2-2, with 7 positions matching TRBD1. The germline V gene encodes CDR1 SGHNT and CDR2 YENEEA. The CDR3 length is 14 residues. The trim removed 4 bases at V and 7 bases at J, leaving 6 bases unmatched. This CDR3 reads CASSSVTGRGELFF. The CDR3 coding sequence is TGTGCCAGCAGCTCCGTGACAGGGCGCGGGGAGCTGTTTTTT.

DNA of the CDR3: TGTGCCAGCTTCCCAGGACAGGGAGGTCAGCCCCAGCATTTT. Translating it yields CASFPGQGGQPQHF. V and J are TRBV6-5 and TRBJ1-5; TRBD1 agrees at 8 bases. The CDR3 is made up of 14 amino acids. The germline CDR1 and CDR2 sequences are MNHEY and SVGAGI. V shed 8 bases, J shed 6 bases, and the junction held 9 bases outside the gene matches.

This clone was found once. CDR3 residues: CAITRGGSSYEQYF. CDR3 nucleotide sequence: TGTGCCATCACTAGGGGCGGGAGTTCCTACGAGCAGTACTTC. The gene calls are TRBV10-3 and TRBJ2-7; 7 nucleotides match TRBD2. V trimming: 7 bases; J trimming: 1 base; junction bases outside the gene matches: 7. The CDR3 runs 14 residues. Germline V gene lookup returns CDR1 ENHRY and CDR2 SYGVKD.

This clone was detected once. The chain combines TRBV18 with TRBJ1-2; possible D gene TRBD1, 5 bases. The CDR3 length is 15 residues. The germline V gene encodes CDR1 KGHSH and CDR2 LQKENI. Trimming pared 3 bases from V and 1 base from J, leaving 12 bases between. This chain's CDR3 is CASSPPGADNYGYTF. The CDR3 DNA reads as TGTGCCAGCTCACCCCCCGGGGCAGATAACTATGGCTACACCTTC.

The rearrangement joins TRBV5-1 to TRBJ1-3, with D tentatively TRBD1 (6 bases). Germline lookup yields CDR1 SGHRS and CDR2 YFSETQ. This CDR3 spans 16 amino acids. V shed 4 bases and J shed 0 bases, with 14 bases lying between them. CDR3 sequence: CASSRPGTSSGNTIYF. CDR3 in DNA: TGCGCCAGCAGCCGTCCCGGGACAAGCTCTGGAAACACCATATATTTT.

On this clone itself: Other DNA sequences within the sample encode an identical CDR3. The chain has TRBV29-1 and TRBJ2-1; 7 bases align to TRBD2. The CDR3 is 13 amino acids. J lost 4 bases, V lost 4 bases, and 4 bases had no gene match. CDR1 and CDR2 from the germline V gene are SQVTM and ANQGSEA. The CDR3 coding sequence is TGCAGCGTTGGCGGGAGAGCTTACAATGAGCAGTTCTTC. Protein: CSVGGRAYNEQFF.

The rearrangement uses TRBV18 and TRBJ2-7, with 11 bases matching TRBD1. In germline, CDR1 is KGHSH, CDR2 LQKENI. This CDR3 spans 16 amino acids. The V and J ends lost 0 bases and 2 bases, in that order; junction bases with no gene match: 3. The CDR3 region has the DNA TGTGCCAGCTCACCACCGGCGGGACAGGGGGCCTACGAGCAGTACTTC. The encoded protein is CASSPPAGQGAYEQYF. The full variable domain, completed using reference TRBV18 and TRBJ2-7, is NAGVMQNPRHLVRRRGQEARLRCSPMKGHSHVYWYRQLPEEGLKFMVYLQKENIIDESGMPKERFSAEFPKEGPSILRIQQVVRGDSAAYFCASSPPAGQGAYEQYFGPGTRLTVT.

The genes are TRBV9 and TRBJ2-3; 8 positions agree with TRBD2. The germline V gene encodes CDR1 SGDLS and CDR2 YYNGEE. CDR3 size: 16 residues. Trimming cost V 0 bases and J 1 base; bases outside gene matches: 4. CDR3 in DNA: TGTGCCAGCAGCGTAGTGACAGCGGGGGGCACAGATACGCAGTATTTT. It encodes CASSVVTAGGTDTQYF.

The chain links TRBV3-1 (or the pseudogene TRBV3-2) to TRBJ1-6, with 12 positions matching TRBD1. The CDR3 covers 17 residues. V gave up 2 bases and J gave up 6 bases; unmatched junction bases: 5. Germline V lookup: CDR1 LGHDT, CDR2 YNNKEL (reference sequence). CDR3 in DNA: TGTGCCAGCAGCCAACTACCGGGACAGGGGGCTAATTCACCCCTCCACTTT. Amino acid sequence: CASSQLPGQGANSPLHF.

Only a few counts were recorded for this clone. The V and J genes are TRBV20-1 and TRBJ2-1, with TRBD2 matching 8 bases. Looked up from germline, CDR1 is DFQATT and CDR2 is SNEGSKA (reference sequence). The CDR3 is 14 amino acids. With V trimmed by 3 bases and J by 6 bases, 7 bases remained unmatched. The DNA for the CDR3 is TGCAGTGCTAGTAGGCCTAGCGGGCCCAATGAGCAGTTCTTC. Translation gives CSASRPSGPNEQFF.

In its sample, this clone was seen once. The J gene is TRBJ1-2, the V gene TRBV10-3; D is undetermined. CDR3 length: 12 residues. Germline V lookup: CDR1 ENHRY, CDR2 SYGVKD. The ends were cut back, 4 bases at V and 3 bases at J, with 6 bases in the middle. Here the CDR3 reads CAISGEDYGYTF. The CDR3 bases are TGTGCCATCAGTGGGGAGGACTATGGCTACACCTTC.

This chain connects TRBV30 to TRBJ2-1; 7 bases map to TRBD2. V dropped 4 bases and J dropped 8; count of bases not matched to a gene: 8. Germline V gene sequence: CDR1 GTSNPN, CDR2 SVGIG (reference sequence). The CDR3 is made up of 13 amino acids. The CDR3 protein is CAWNGGRGDEQFF. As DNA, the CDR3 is TGTGCCTGGAACGGCGGGAGAGGGGATGAGCAGTTCTTC.